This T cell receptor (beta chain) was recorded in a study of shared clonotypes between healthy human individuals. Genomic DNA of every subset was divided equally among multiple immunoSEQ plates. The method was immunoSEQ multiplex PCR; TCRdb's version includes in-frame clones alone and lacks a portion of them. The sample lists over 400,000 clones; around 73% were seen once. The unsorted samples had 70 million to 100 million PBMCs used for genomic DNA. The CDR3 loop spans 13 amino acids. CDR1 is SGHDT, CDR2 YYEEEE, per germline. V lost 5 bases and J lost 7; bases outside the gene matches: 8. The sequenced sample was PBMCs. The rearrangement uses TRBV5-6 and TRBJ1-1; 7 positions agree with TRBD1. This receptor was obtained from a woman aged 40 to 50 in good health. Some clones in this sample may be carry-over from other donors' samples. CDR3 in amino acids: CASSLSGTVEAFF. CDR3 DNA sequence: TGTGCCAGCAGTTTATCCGGGACAGTTGAAGCTTTCTTT.